This T cell receptor (beta chain) was observed in a study of blood T cell repertoires in COVID-19. Study at large: Samples came from the United States, Italy and Spain, spanning acute and convalescent COVID-19. Nucleic acid was either cDNA or gDNA, and it came from T cells, B-cell-depleted T cells, or PBMCs.

Methods used by the authors: Estimates of nucleated cell counts were drawn from the amplification of reference gene primers. Profiling relied on immunoSEQ multiplex PCR, and the TCRdb table lists in-frame clones only, not all of them. V, J and clone size were drawn from that table, and D and trimming were deduced from the DNA. Of just over 650,000 clones in the sample, 75% to 90% were seen once. This clone was seen more than once but under ten times. The specimen sequenced was peripheral blood. This sequence was found in a woman younger than 35 with acute or convalescent COVID-19.

The CDR3 here is CASSGRPLTSGSPLHF. The CDR3 DNA is TGTGCCAGCAGCGGACGCCCGCTTACATCGGGTTCACCCCTCCACTTT. J is TRBJ1-6 and V is TRBV9, with D uncertain. Germline loops: CDR1 SGDLS, CDR2 YYNGEE. The CDR3 is 16 amino acids. V was trimmed by 3 bases and J by 9 bases, leaving 19 bases between them.